The 18 T cell receptor beta chains listed next were all sequenced from one sample in a study of radiotherapy plus CTLA-4 blockade in lung cancer. Clones were read by immunoSEQ multiplex PCR, and TCRdb kept only the in-frame ones, dropping some. The profile shows tens of thousands of clones, approximately 86% of them singletons. The specimen comprised peripheral blood, sampled from a patient treated with radiotherapy plus ipilimumab. The receptor set was obtained from a human donor with non-small cell lung cancer who had stable disease on radiotherapy plus ipilimumab.

J is TRBJ2-5 and V is TRBV6-5, with 7 bases matching TRBD1. V lost 8 bases, J lost 1 base, and 1 base stayed unmatched. This CDR3 spans 12 amino acids. CDR1 MNHEY and CDR2 SVGAGI come from the germline V gene. CDR3 coding DNA: TGTGCCAGCCGACAGGGCCAAGAGACCCAGTACTTC. As protein: CASRQGQETQYF.

This clone showed up just once. The rearrangement joins TRBV7-9 to TRBJ2-2; D uncertain. CDR3 length: 14 residues. Deletions cut 5 bases from V and 0 bases from J, with 7 bases between. Germline V CDR1 and CDR2: SEHNR, FQNEAQ (reference sequence). The CDR3 region has the DNA TGTGCCAGCAGCCCTCAAGCGAACACCGGGGAGCTGTTTTTT. It is translated as CASSPQANTGELFF. Filled out from reference TRBV7-9 and TRBJ2-2, the complete variable domain reads DTGVSQNPRHKITKRGQNVTFRCDPISEHNRLYWYRQTLGQGPEFLTYFQNEAQLEKSRLLSDRFSAERPKGSFSTLEIQRTEQGDSAMYLCASSPQANTGELFFGEGSRLTVL.

The chain employs TRBV5-1 and TRBJ2-2, with unresolved D. Deletions cut 0 bases from V and 6 bases from J, with 3 bases between. This CDR3 is built from 12 residues. The V gene's germline CDR1 is SGHRS and CDR2 YFSETQ. The DNA of the CDR3 is TGCGCCAGCAGCTTGGCGGCCGGGGAGCTGTTTTTT. Its protein product is CASSLAAGELFF. The entire variable domain, with the rest obtained from reference TRBV5-1 and TRBJ2-2, is as follows: KAGVTQTPRYLIKTRGQQVTLSCSPISGHRSVSWYQQTPGQGLQFLFEYFSETQRNKGNFPGRFSGRQFSNSRSEMNVSTLELGDSALYLCASSLAAGELFFGEGSRLTVL.

The chain has TRBV5-6 and TRBJ2-2; TRBD1 matches at 9 bases. Per the germline V gene, CDR1 is SGHDT and CDR2 is YYEEEE. CDR3 length equals 16 residues. Trimming at V came to 4 bases and at J to 5 bases, leaving 9 bases not matched to a gene. The DNA of the CDR3 is TGTGCCAGCAGCAGACAGGGGGATTCGAGTACCGGGGAGCTGTTTTTT. It is translated as CASSRQGDSSTGELFF.

V usage is TRBV5-4 and J usage is TRBJ1-5; TRBD1 agrees at 8 bases. The length of the CDR3 is 14 residues. With 5 bases clipped from V and 6 bases from J, the junction kept 7 bases outside the gene matches. Germline CDR1 reads SGHNT; CDR2 reads YYREEE (reference sequence). CDR3 bases: TGTGCCAGCAGTCTGGACAGGGCCTCTCAGCCCCAGCATTTT. It yields the protein CASSLDRASQPQHF.

The chain uses TRBV6-5 and TRBJ2-4, with D perhaps TRBD2 (6 bases). The V end was cut by 4 bases, the J end by 1 base, with 14 bases between. Germline CDR1 MNHEY, CDR2 SVGAGI. The CDR3 totals 16 residues. CDR3 DNA sequence: TGTGCCAGCAGTTCGTGGGAGGCAGTGGCCAAAAACATTCAGTACTTC. The encoded protein is CASSSWEAVAKNIQYF.

The V call is TRBV18, the J call TRBJ2-3, with D possibly being TRBD1 (6 bases). The germline gives CDR1 KGHSH, CDR2 LQKENI. The CDR3 length is 14 residues. Deletions cut 3 bases from V and 5 bases from J, with 12 bases between. The CDR3 coding sequence is TGTGCCAGCTCACCGGCAGGGGAGAGAGATACGCAGTATTTT. It translates to CASSPAGERDTQYF. Full variable domain (rest looked up from reference TRBV18 and TRBJ2-3): NAGVMQNPRHLVRRRGQEARLRCSPMKGHSHVYWYRQLPEEGLKFMVYLQKENIIDESGMPKERFSAEFPKEGPSILRIQQVVRGDSAAYFCASSPAGERDTQYFGPGTRLTVL.

V and J are TRBV27 and TRBJ2-1; TRBD2 matches at 7 bases. Unmatched junction bases numbered 7, after V lost 1 base and J lost 10 bases. Germline values: CDR1 MNHEY, CDR2 SMNVEV (reference sequence). This CDR3 contains 14 residues. The DNA of the CDR3 is TGTGCCAGCAGTTTATTGTCCGGGACTACAGAGCAGTTCTTC. Translating it yields CASSLLSGTTEQFF.

The rearrangement joins TRBV11-2 to TRBJ2-2; D is uncertain. This CDR3 comprises 18 residues. Germline CDR1 SGHAT, CDR2 FQNNGV. The V gene lost 0 bases and the J gene lost 1 base, with 15 bases spanning the gap. The CDR3 spells CASSLDTYRKGNTGELFF. CDR3 in DNA: TGTGCCAGCAGCTTAGACACCTACAGAAAAGGGAACACCGGGGAGCTGTTTTTT. Looking up the rest from reference TRBV11-2 and TRBJ2-2 gives the full variable domain: EAGVAQSPRYKIIEKRQSVAFWCNPISGHATLYWYQQILGQGPKLLIQFQNNGVVDDSQLPKDRFSAERLKGVDSTLKIQPAKLEDSAVYLCASSLDTYRKGNTGELFFGEGSRLTVL.

The CDR3 DNA sequence: TGTGCCAGCAGTGCCCGGGACGGCAGCTCCTACGAGCAGTACTTC. Translated, it gives CASSARDGSSYEQYF. This chain links TRBV6-1 with TRBJ2-7; D possibly matches TRBD1 or TRBD2 (5 bases each). The CDR3 length is 15 residues. The germline V gene encodes CDR1 MNHNS and CDR2 SASEGT. V lost 4 bases, J lost 0 bases, and 13 bases lay in between.

This chain links TRBV27 with TRBJ2-2; D gene ambiguous. This CDR3 is 13 amino acids long. Per the germline V gene, CDR1 is MNHEY and CDR2 is SMNVEV (reference sequence). V lost 4 bases to trimming and J lost 6 bases, with 9 bases between them. The CDR3 bases are TGTGCCAGCAGTTCCCAAAGGTCCGGGGAGCTGTTTTTT. It codes for CASSSQRSGELFF.

The chain couples TRBV7-8 to TRBJ2-2, with no clear D. The germline V gene encodes CDR1 SGHVS and CDR2 FQNEAQ. V shed 5 bases and J shed 1 base, with 2 bases lying between them. The CDR3 loop spans 12 amino acids. The CDR3 here is CASSVNTGELFF. CDR3 coding DNA: TGTGCCAGCAGCGTGAACACCGGGGAGCTGTTTTTT.

The genes are TRBV9 and TRBJ1-1; D possibly corresponds to TRBD1 (5 bases). The CDR3 totals 14 residues. The ends were cut back, 3 bases at V and 4 bases at J, with 13 bases in the middle. The germline CDR1 and CDR2 sequences are SGDLS and YYNGEE. CDR3 loop: CASSASRVFTEAFF. CDR3 sequence (DNA): TGTGCCAGCAGCGCCAGCAGGGTATTCACTGAAGCTTTCTTT.

The V and J genes are TRBV2 and TRBJ2-3; TRBD2 matches at 9 bases. V dropped 3 bases and J dropped 8; count of bases not matched to a gene: 12. The germline V gene encodes CDR1 SNHLY and CDR2 FYNNEI. The CDR3 consists of 16 residues. The CDR3 coding sequence is TGTGCCAGCAGTGAGTCCAGCGGGGGGCCCCGGGGTACGCAGTATTTT. Protein sequence: CASSESSGGPRGTQYF.

V gene TRBV7-7 combines with J gene TRBJ2-7; D gene ambiguous. The CDR3 is made up of 14 amino acids. Between the trimmed V and J ends, which lost 0 bases and 5 bases, there was a span of 11 bases. In germline, CDR1 is SSHAT, CDR2 FNYEAQ (reference sequence). For the CDR3, the DNA is TGTGCCAGCAGCTTAGCTGGTTTGAGTCACGAGCAGTACTTC. It encodes CASSLAGLSHEQYF.

This rearrangement joins TRBV6-1 to TRBJ2-5; D remains ambiguous. V lost 6 bases and J lost 2, with 7 bases in between. The germline V gene has CDR1 MNHNS and CDR2 SASEGT. The CDR3 totals 12 residues. In DNA, the CDR3 is TGTGCCAGCAGCCTTTTACAAGAGACCCAGTACTTC. Protein product: CASSLLQETQYF.

The V and J genes are TRBV19 and TRBJ1-1, with D possibly TRBD1 on 5 matching bases. The length of the CDR3 is 14 residues. Germline values: CDR1 LNHDA, CDR2 SQIVND (reference sequence). Trimming removed 2 bases at V and 11 bases at J, with 18 bases between. The CDR3 loop reads CASSIRKGASEAFF. In DNA form, the CDR3 reads TGTGCCAGTAGTATACGGAAAGGGGCCTCAGAGGCTTTCTTT. Filled out from reference TRBV19 and TRBJ1-1, the complete variable domain reads DGGITQSPKYLFRKEGQNVTLSCEQNLNHDAMYWYRQDPGQGLRLIYYSQIVNDFQKGDIAEGYSVSREKKESFPLTVTSAQKNPTAFYLCASSIRKGASEAFFGQGTRLTVV.

The chain is built from TRBV7-2 and TRBJ2-5; no reliable D call. This CDR3 comprises 12 residues. V was shortened by 4 bases and J by 5 bases, with 8 bases between the two germline ends. Germline loops: CDR1 SGHTA, CDR2 FQGNSA. CDR3 loop: CASSSNTETQYF. CDR3 nucleotides: TGTGCCAGCAGCTCCAACACCGAGACCCAGTACTTC.